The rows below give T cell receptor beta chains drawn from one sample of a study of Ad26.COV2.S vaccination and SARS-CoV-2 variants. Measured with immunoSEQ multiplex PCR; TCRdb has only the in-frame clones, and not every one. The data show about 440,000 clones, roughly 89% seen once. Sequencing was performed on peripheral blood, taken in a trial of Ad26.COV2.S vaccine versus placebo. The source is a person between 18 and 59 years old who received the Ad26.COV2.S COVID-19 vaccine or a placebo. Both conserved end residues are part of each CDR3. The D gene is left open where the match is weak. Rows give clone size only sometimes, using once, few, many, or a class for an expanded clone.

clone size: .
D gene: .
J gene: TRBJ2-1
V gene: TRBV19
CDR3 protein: CASSKAAGRTYNEQFF
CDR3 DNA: TGTGCCAGTAGTAAGGCAGCAGGGAGAACCTACAATGAGCAGTTCTTC

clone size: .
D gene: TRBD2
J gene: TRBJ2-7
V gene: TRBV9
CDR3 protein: CASSVAGGAPYEQYF
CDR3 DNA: TGTGCCAGCAGCGTAGCCGGGGGGGCCCCCTACGAGCAGTACTTC

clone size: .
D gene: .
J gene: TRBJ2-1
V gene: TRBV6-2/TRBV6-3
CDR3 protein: CASSPPGLSYNEQFF
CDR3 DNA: TGTGCCAGCAGTCCCCCGGGACTCTCCTACAATGAGCAGTTCTTC

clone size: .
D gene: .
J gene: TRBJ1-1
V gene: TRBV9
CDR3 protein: CASSVGRNTEAFF
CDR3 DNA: TGTGCCAGCAGCGTAGGGCGGAACACTGAAGCTTTCTTT

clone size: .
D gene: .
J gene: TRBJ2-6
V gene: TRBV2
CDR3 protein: CASSTVDPSGANVLTF
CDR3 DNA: TGTGCCAGTTCGACAGTTGATCCTTCTGGGGCCAACGTCCTGACTTTC

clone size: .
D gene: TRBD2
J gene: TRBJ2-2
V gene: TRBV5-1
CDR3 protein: CASSSLIGGTGELFF
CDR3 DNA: TGCGCCAGCAGCTCGCTCATCGGGGGGACCGGGGAGCTGTTTTTT

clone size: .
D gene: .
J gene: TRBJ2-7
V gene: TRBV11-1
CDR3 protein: CASSPLTSRGYEQYF
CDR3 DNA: TGTGCCAGCAGCCCCCTGACGAGCCGCGGGTACGAGCAGTACTTC

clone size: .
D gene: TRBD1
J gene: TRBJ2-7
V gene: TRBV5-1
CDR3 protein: CASSPRQDRGHEQYF
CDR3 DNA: TGCGCCAGCAGCCCCCGCCAGGACAGGGGACACGAGCAGTACTTC

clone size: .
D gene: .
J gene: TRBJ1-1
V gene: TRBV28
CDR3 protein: CASSAGFEAFF
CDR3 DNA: TGTGCCAGCAGCGCAGGGTTTGAAGCTTTCTTT

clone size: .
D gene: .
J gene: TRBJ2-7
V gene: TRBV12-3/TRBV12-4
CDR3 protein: CASSLGRGEQYF
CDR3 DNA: TGTGCCAGCAGTTTAGGCAGGGGCGAGCAGTACTTC

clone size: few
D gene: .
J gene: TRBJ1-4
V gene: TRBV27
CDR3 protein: CASKDRNEKLFF
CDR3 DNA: TGTGCCAGCAAGGACAGAAATGAAAAACTGTTTTTT

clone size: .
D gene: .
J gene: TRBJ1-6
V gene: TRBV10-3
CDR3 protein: CAISETQGRVTNSPLHF
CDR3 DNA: TGTGCCATCAGTGAGACCCAGGGCCGTGTGACTAATTCACCCCTCCACTTT

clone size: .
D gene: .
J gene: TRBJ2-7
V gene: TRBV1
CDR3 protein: CTSSQEGGWGRGEQYF
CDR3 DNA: TGCACCAGCAGCCAAGAGGGGGGATGGGGGAGAGGTGAGCAGTACTTC

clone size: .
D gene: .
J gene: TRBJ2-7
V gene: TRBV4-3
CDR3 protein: CASSQSRGNTYEQYF
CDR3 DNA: TGCGCCAGCAGCCAATCAAGGGGGAATACCTACGAGCAGTACTTC

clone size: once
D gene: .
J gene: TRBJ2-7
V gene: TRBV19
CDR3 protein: CASSTNYEQYF
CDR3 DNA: TGTGCCAGTAGTACAAACTACGAGCAGTACTTC

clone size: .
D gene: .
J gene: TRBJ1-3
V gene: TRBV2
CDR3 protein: CASSSQPTISGNTIYF
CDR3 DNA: TGTGCCAGCAGCTCGCAACCGACGATCTCTGGAAACACCATATATTTT

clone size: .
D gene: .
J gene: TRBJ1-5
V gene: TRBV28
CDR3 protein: CASSLGGARDQPQHF
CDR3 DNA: TGTGCCAGCAGTTTAGGAGGGGCGAGGGATCAGCCCCAGCATTTT

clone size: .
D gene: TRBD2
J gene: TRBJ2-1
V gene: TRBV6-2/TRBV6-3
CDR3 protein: CASSPPTSGRGILYNEQFF
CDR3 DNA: TGTGCCAGCAGTCCCCCGACTAGCGGGAGAGGTATCCTCTACAATGAGCAGTTCTTC

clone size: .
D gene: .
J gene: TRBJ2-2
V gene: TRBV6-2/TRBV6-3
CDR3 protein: CASSRSRELFF
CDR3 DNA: TGTGCCAGCAGTCGGTCGCGGGAGCTGTTTTTT

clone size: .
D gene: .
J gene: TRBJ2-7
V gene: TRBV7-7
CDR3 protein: CASSAAEGDYEQYF
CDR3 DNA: TGTGCCAGCAGTGCGGCGGAGGGGGACTACGAGCAGTACTTC

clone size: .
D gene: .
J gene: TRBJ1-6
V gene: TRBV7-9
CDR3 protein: CASSLIDGRSPLHF
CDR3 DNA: TGTGCCAGCAGCTTAATCGACGGACGTTCACCCCTCCACTTT

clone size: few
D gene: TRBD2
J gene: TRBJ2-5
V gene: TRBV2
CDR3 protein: CASPLAGRGVETQYF
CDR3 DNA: TGTGCCAGCCCCCTAGCGGGGAGAGGGGTGGAGACCCAGTACTTC

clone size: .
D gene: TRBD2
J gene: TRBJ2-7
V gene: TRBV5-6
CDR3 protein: CASSGGLAVGEQYF
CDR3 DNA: TGTGCCAGCAGCGGGGGACTAGCGGTTGGCGAGCAGTACTTC

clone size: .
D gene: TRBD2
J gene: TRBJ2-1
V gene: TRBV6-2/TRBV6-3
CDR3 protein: CASSRWTSGWDEQFF
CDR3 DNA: TGTGCCAGCAGTCGATGGACTAGCGGGTGGGATGAGCAGTTCTTC

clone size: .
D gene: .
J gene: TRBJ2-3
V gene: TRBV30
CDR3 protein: CAWSEGRSSPAQYF
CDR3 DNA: TGTGCCTGGAGTGAAGGCAGATCTAGTCCCGCGCAGTATTTT

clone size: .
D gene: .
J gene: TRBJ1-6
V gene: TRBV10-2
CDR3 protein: CASSESGTSSYNSPLHF
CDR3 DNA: TGCGCCAGCAGTGAGTCGGGCACCAGCTCCTATAATTCACCCCTCCACTTT

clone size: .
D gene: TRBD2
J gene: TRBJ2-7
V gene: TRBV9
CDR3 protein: CASSEAGSYEQYF
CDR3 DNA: TGTGCCAGCAGCGAAGCGGGAAGCTACGAGCAGTACTTC

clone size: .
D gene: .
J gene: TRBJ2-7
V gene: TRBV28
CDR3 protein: CASRSPGTSYEQYF
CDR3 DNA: TGTGCCAGCCGGTCCCCCGGGACAAGTTACGAGCAGTACTTC

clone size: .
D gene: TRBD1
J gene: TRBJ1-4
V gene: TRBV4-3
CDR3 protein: CASSQDLAGQGLVDEKLFF
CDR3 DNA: TGCGCCAGCAGCCAAGATCTTGCGGGACAGGGCCTGGTAGATGAAAAACTGTTTTTT

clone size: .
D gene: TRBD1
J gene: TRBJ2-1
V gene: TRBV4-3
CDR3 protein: CASSQGGAGGGEQFF
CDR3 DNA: TGCGCCAGCAGCCAAGGGGGGGCAGGGGGCGGTGAGCAGTTCTTC

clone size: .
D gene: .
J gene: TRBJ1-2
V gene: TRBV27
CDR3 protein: CASSSPGRGGYGYTF
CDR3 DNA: TGTGCCAGCAGTTCCCCAGGTCGAGGTGGATATGGCTACACCTTC

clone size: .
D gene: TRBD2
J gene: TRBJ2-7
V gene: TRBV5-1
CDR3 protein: CASSRTLAGGAYEQYF
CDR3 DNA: TGCGCCAGCAGCCGAACACTAGCGGGAGGGGCCTACGAGCAGTACTTC

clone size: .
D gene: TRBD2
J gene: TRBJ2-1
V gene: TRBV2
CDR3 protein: CASSEVAGGSNEQFF
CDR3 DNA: TGTGCCAGCAGTGAAGTAGCGGGAGGATCCAATGAGCAGTTCTTC